These 9 T cell receptor beta chains were all obtained from the same sample, sequenced in a study of regulatory T cells in long-lasting Graves disease. To make TCR beta libraries, researchers used iRepertoire HTBI primers and Arm-PCR of CDR3 regions. One entry per CDR3 protein results from TCRdb running MiXCR on the multiplex PCR reads. The profile shows 550,000 to 700,000 distinct CDR3 sequences, about 15% of them singletons. The sample's time point: newly diagnosed GD, antithyroid drugs for less than 3 months. Following extraction of RNA from PBMCs, that RNA was used to make the TCR library. This sample was also put to use in a study of T cells in Graves' hyperthyroidism and ophthalmopathy.

Sequencing used peripheral blood mononuclear cells (PBMCs), obtained at new diagnosis, from a patient treated with antithyroid drugs. Every receptor here comes from a young man with Graves disease.

This chain joins TRBV5-1 and TRBJ2-1; D may correspond to TRBD1 or TRBD2 (7 bases each). The CDR3 is made up of 14 amino acids. The germline CDR1 and CDR2 sequences are SGHRS and YFSETQ. Trimming removed 4 bases from V and 14 bases from J, with 22 bases in between. The CDR3 here is CASSTGGQLSSEFF. CDR3 sequence (DNA): TGCGCCAGCAGCACGGGGGGACAGTTATCCTCGGAGTTCTTC.

This clonotype appeared a few times. The chain joins TRBV12-3 or TRBV12-4 to TRBJ2-1; TRBD1 agrees at 12 bases. The ends lost 5 bases at V and 7 bases at J; junction bases unmatched: 6. The CDR3 loop spans 15 amino acids. This CDR3 reads CASSPGQGALNEQFF. The CDR3 nucleotides read TGTGCCAGCAGTCCGGGACAGGGGGCCTTAAATGAGCAGTTCTTC.

This clonotype came up many times. Written as DNA, the CDR3 is TGTGCCTGGAGCCCAACAGGGTCGGTCTATGGCTACACCTTC. This codes for CAWSPTGSVYGYTF. This chain uses TRBV30 with TRBJ1-2; maybe TRBD1 (6 bases). The CDR3 loop spans 14 amino acids. Germline CDR1 is GTSNPN and CDR2 is SVGIG (reference sequence). V lost 3 bases to trimming and J lost 4 bases, with 15 bases between them. Full variable domain (outside the CDR3, taken from reference TRBV30 and TRBJ1-2): SQTIHQWPATLVQPVGSPLSLECTVEGTSNPNLYWYRQAAGRGLQLLFYSVGIGQISSEVPQNLSASRPQDRQFILSSKKLLLSDSGFYLCAWSPTGSVYGYTFGSGTRLTVV.

This clonotype was detected only a few times. CDR3 in amino acids: CASWVGGLAGSYNEQFF. CDR3 coding DNA: TGTGCCAGCTGGGTTGGCGGACTAGCGGGTTCCTACAATGAGCAGTTCTTC. This rearrangement joins TRBV6-1 to TRBJ2-1, with 11 bases matching TRBD2. CDR3 length equals 17 residues. V was pared by 8 bases and J by 1 base, with 10 bases of the junction left unmatched. Germline CDR1 is MNHNS and CDR2 is SASEGT.

This clonotype was counted at least ten times. This chain uses TRBV27 with TRBJ1-1, with D perhaps matching TRBD1 (5 bases). V lost 1 base to trimming and J lost 2 bases, with 11 bases between them. The CDR3 runs to 15 residues. CDR1 is MNHEY, CDR2 SMNVEV, per germline (reference sequence). The CDR3 is CASSLFTGDNTEAFF. CDR3 DNA sequence: TGTGCCAGCAGTTTATTTACAGGAGACAACACTGAAGCTTTCTTT.

The chain is built from TRBV7-9 and TRBJ2-3; 9 bases map to TRBD1. After removal of 0 bases from V and 5 bases from J, the junction contained 6 bases not matched to a gene. The CDR3 consists of 16 residues. The germline V gene encodes CDR1 SEHNR and CDR2 FQNEAQ (reference sequence). CDR3 sequence reads: CASSLAGTGRGDTQYF. The CDR3 DNA is TGTGCCAGCAGCTTAGCCGGGACAGGGAGGGGAGATACGCAGTATTTT.

This clonotype was counted at least ten times. The chain joins TRBV14 to TRBJ1-4; 7 bases line up with TRBD1. The CDR3 extends over 16 amino acids. J gave up 11 bases and V 2 bases, and 14 bases lay outside the gene matches. In germline, CDR1 is SGHDN, CDR2 FVKESK. The CDR3 DNA follows: TGTGCCAGCAGCCAAACAACAGGGGTCAAGCCCGAGAAACTGTTTTTT. Its translation is CASSQTTGVKPEKLFF.

V is TRBV6-5 and J is TRBJ2-1, with a possible D match to TRBD2 (6 bases). The V gene's germline CDR1 is MNHEY and CDR2 SVGAGI. V lost 2 bases and J lost 4, with 15 bases in between. The CDR3 loop spans 16 amino acids. Here the CDR3 reads CASSYPGGTLYNEQFF. As DNA, the CDR3 is TGTGCCAGCAGTTACCCCGGGGGAACCTTGTACAATGAGCAGTTCTTC.

The sample holds many counts of this clonotype. This chain connects TRBV5-5 to TRBJ2-5; D is unresolved. CDR3 length: 15 residues. Per germline, CDR1 SGHKS and CDR2 YYEKEE (reference sequence). V was trimmed by 2 bases and J by 5 bases, leaving 16 bases between them. CDR3: CASSFGLIDGETQYF. DNA of the CDR3: TGTGCCAGCAGCTTCGGCCTGATCGATGGGGAGACCCAGTACTTC.